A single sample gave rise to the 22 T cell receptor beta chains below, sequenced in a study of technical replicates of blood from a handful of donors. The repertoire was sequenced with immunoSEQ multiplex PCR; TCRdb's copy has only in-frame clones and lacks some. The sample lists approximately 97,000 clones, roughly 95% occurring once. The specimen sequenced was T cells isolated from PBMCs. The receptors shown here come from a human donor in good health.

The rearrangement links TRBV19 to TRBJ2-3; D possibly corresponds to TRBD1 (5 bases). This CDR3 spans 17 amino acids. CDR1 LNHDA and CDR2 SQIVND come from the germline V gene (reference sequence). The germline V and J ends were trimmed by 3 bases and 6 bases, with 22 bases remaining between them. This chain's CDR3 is CASSMVQRSGISDTQYF. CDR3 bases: TGTGCCAGTAGTATGGTTCAAAGGTCAGGGATATCGGATACGCAGTATTTT.

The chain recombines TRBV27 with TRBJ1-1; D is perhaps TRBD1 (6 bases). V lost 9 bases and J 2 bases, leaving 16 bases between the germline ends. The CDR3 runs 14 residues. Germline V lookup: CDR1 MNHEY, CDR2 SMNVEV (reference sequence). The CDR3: CASNPGGANTEAFF. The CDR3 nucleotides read TGTGCCAGTAACCCCGGGGGGGCTAACACTGAAGCTTTCTTT.

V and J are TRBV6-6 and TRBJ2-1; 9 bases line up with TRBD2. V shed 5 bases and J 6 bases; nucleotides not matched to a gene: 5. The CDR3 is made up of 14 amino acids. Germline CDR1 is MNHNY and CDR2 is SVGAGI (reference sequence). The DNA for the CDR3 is TGTGCCAGCAGTCGACTAGCGGAGATCAATGAGCAGTTCTTC. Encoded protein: CASSRLAEINEQFF.

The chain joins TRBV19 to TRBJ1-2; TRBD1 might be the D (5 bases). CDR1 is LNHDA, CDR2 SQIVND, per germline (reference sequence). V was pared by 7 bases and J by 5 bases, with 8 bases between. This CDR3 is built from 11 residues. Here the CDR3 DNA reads TGTGCCAGTACGGAGGGGTATGGCTACACCTTC. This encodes CASTEGYGYTF.

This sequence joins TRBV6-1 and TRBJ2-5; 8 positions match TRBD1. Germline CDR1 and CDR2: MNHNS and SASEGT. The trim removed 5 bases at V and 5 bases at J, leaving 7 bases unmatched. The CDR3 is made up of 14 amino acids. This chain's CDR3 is CASSRLQGDETQYF. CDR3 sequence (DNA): TGTGCCAGCAGTCGATTACAGGGGGACGAGACCCAGTACTTC.

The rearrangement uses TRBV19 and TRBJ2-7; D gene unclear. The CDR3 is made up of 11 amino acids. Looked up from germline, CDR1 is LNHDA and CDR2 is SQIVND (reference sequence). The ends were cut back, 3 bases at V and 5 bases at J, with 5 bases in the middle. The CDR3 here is CASSIFDEQYF. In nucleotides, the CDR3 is TGTGCCAGTAGTATCTTCGACGAGCAGTACTTC.

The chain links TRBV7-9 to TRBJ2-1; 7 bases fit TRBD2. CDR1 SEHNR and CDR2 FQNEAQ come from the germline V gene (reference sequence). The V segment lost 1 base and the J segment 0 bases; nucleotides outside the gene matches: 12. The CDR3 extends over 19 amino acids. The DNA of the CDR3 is TGTGCCAGCAGCTTAGTCGGTCGAGCGGGGCTGAGCTCCTACAATGAGCAGTTCTTC. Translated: CASSLVGRAGLSSYNEQFF.

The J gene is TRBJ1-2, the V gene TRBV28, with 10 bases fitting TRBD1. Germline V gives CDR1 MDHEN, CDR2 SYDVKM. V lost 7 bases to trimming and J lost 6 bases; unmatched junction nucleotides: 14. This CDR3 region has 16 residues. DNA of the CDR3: TGTGCCAGCAAGGCCGCCGGCTCTGGACAGGGGGATGGCTACACCTTC. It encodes CASKAAGSGQGDGYTF.

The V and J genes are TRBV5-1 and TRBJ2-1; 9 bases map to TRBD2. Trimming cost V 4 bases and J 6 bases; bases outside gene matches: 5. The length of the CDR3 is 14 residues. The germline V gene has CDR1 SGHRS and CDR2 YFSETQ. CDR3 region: CASSPTTSGNEQFF. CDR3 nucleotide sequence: TGCGCCAGCAGCCCGACGACTAGCGGCAATGAGCAGTTCTTC.

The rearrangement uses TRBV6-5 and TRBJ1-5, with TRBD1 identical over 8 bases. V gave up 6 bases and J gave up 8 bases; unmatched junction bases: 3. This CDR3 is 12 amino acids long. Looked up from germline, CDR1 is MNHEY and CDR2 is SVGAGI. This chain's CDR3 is CASRKQGEPQHF. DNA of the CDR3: TGTGCCAGCAGGAAACAGGGGGAGCCCCAGCATTTT.

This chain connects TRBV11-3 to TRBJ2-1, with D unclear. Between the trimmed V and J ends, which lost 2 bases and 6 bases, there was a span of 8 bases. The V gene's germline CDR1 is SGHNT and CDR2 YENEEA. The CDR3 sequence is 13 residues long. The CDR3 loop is CASSLNTFNEQFF. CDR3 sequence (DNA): TGTGCCAGCAGCTTAAACACCTTCAATGAGCAGTTCTTC.

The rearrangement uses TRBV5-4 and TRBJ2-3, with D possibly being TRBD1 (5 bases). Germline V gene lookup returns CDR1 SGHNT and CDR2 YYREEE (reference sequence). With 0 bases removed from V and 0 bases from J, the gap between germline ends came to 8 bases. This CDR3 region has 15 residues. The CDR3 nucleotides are TGTGCCAGCAGCTTGGACAGGCCCAGCACAGATACGCAGTATTTT. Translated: CASSLDRPSTDTQYF. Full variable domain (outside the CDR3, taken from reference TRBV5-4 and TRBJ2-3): ETGVTQSPTHLIKTRGQQVTLRCSSQSGHNTVSWYQQALGQGPQFIFQYYREEENGRGNFPPRFSGLQFPNYSSELNVNALELDDSALYLCASSLDRPSTDTQYFGPGTRLTVL.

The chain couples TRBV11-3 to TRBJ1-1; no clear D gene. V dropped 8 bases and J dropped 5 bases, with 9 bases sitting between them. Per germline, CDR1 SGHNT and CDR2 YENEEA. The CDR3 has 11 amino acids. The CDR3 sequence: CASGGWTEAFF. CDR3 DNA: TGTGCCAGCGGCGGGTGGACTGAAGCTTTCTTT.

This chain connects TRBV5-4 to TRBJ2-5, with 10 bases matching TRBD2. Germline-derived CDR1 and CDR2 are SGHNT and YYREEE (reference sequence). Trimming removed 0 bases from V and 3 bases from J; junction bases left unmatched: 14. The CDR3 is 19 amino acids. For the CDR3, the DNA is TGTGCCAGCAGCTTGGACGGCTCTAGCGGGAGTTTGTCAGAAGAGACCCAGTACTTC. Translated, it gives CASSLDGSSGSLSEETQYF.

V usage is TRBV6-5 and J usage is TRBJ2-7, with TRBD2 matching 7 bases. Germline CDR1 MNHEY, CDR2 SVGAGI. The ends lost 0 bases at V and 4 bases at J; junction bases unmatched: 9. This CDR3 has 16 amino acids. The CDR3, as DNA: TGTGCCAGCAGTTACTCGATTACGGGGGGAGGTTACGAGCAGTACTTC. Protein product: CASSYSITGGGYEQYF.

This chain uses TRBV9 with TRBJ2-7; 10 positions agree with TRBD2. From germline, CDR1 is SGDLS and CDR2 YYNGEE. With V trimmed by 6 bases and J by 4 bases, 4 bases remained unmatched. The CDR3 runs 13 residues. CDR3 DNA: TGTGCCAGCATACCTAGCGGGAGATACGAGCAGTACTTC. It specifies CASIPSGRYEQYF.

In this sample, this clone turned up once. In DNA form, the CDR3 reads TGTGCCAGCAGTGGGGGTCGCCCCGGGGTTACGGATACGCAGTATTTT. This translates into CASSGGRPGVTDTQYF. V usage is TRBV6-1 and J usage is TRBJ2-3; weak D call: TRBD2 (5 bases). CDR3 length equals 16 residues. Germline lookup yields CDR1 MNHNS and CDR2 SASEGT. V was cut by 4 bases and J by 6 bases, with 20 bases left in between.

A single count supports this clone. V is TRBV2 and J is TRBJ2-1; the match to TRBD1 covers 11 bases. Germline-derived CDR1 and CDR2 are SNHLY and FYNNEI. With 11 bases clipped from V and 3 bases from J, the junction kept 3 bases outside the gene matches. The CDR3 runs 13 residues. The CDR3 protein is CARGQGGYNEQFF. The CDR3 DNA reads TGTGCCCGGGGACAGGGGGGCTACAATGAGCAGTTCTTC.

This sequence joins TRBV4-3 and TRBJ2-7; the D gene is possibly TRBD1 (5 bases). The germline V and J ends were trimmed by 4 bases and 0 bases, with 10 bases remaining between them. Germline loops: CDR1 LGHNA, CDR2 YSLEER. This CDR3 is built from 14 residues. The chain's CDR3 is CASSRVTGSYEQYF. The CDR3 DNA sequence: TGCGCCAGCAGCCGGGTCACAGGCTCCTACGAGCAGTACTTC.

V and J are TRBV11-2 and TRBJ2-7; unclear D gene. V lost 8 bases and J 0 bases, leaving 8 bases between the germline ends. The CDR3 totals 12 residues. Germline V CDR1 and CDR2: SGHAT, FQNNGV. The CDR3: CASGTNSYEQYF. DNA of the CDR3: TGTGCCAGCGGTACTAACTCCTACGAGCAGTACTTC.

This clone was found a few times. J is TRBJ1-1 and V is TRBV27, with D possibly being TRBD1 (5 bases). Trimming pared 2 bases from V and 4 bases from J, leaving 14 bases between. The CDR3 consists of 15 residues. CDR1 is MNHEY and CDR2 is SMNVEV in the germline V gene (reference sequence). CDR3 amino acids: CASSLMAGHTTEAFF. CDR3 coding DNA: TGTGCCAGCAGTTTAATGGCAGGGCATACCACTGAAGCTTTCTTT.

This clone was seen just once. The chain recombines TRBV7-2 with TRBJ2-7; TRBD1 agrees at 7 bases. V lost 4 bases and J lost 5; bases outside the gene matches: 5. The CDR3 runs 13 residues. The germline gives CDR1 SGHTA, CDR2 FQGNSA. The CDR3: CASSYVTGDEQYF. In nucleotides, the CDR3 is TGTGCCAGCAGCTATGTAACAGGGGACGAGCAGTACTTC. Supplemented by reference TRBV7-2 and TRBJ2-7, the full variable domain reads GAGVSQSPSNKVTEKGKDVELRCDPISGHTALYWYRQSLGQGLEFLIYFQGNSAPDKSGLPSDRFSAERTGGSVSTLTIQRTQQEDSAVYLCASSYVTGDEQYFGPGTRLTVT.